The 19 T cell receptor beta chains below were found in one sample sequenced in a study of T-cell memory formation after mild COVID-19. TCRdb processed the 5' RACE reads anew with MiXCR; each CDR3 protein has one entry. The profile covers fewer than 650,000 distinct CDR3 sequences, with about a fifth appearing a single time and 7.5% to 9.5% taken by the ten largest. Sequenced material: PBMCs or a T cell subset sorted from them (not recorded which). The source is an adult woman who had mild COVID-19 (a few samples of this study predate the infection). Cell type and time point are not known.

This rearrangement joins TRBV20-1 to TRBJ2-6, with D perhaps TRBD1 or TRBD2 (5 bases each). The V end was cut by 3 bases, the J end by 0 bases, with 18 bases between. Germline values: CDR1 DFQATT, CDR2 SNEGSKA (reference sequence). The CDR3 totals 18 residues. The CDR3 nucleotides are TGCAGTGCTAGTGTGGTTGGGGGTAGGGACTCTGGGGCCAACGTCCTGACTTTC. Its translation is CSASVVGGRDSGANVLTF.

This clonotype was found a few times. The gene calls are TRBV3-1 and TRBJ2-5; 11 bases line up with TRBD2. Trimming cost V 1 base and J 5 bases; bases outside gene matches: 9. CDR1 and CDR2 (germline): LGHDT, YNNKEL (reference sequence). This CDR3 is 17 amino acids long. The CDR3 loop reads CASSQVAGTSGWETQYF. CDR3 DNA sequence: TGTGCCAGCAGCCAAGTGGCCGGGACTAGCGGTTGGGAGACCCAGTACTTC.

Only a few counts were recorded for this clonotype. The V and J genes are TRBV30 and TRBJ1-1; D gene uncertain. The V gene's germline CDR1 is GTSNPN and CDR2 SVGIG (reference sequence). V was shortened by 7 bases and J by 0 bases, with 12 bases between the two germline ends. CDR3 length: 13 residues. The CDR3 bases are TGTGCCTACAAGGGCCCTCTGAACACTGAAGCTTTCTTT. Protein sequence: CAYKGPLNTEAFF.

This clonotype has more than one count but fewer than ten. The rearrangement joins TRBV6-2 or TRBV6-3 to TRBJ2-7, with TRBD2 identical over 8 bases. The CDR3 runs to 15 residues. Germline CDR1 reads MNHEY; CDR2 reads SVGEGT. J lost 0 bases, V lost 5 bases, and 6 bases had no gene match. This CDR3 is CASSPSGSSSYEQYF. The DNA for the CDR3 is TGTGCCAGCAGTCCCAGCGGGAGTTCCTCCTACGAGCAGTACTTC.

This clonotype was observed many times. This chain joins TRBV29-1 and TRBJ2-7, with D possibly TRBD2 on 5 matching bases. There are 12 residues in the CDR3. CDR1 is SQVTM, CDR2 ANQGSEA, per germline. The V and J ends lost 2 bases and 4 bases respectively, with 9 bases between them. This CDR3 is CSVELAPYEQYF. The CDR3 region has the DNA TGCAGCGTTGAACTAGCCCCGTACGAGCAGTACTTC.

The chain combines TRBV2 with TRBJ2-1; 9 nucleotides line up with TRBD1. This CDR3 comprises 15 residues. Trimming cost V 4 bases and J 9 bases; bases outside gene matches: 10. CDR1 is SNHLY, CDR2 FYNNEI, per germline. CDR3: CASSAGGQGGSEQFF. CDR3 sequence (DNA): TGTGCCAGCAGTGCAGGGGGACAGGGTGGAAGTGAGCAGTTCTTC.

This clonotype was seen more than once but under ten times. The J gene is TRBJ2-3, the V gene TRBV5-1, with D unresolved. The germline CDR1 and CDR2 sequences are SGHRS and YFSETQ. V was pared by 0 bases and J by 12 bases, with 14 bases between. The CDR3 has 13 residues. The CDR3 is CASSLEGSPSQYF. The CDR3 DNA follows: TGCGCCAGCAGCTTGGAGGGATCCCCATCACAGTATTTT.

The chain combines TRBV6-2 or TRBV6-3 with TRBJ2-1, with 7 positions matching TRBD1. The V and J ends lost 5 bases and 9 bases, in that order; junction bases with no gene match: 19. Germline V lookup: CDR1 MNHEY, CDR2 SVGEGT. The CDR3 extends over 17 amino acids. The CDR3 loop is CASSPAGQERRTSEQFF. The CDR3 coding sequence is TGTGCCAGCAGTCCCGCCGGACAGGAAAGGCGGACCAGTGAGCAGTTCTTC.

This clonotype was counted a few times. The chain links TRBV7-9 to TRBJ2-7, with D possibly matching TRBD2 (6 bases). The CDR3 contains 13 residues. CDR1 is SEHNR and CDR2 is FQNEAQ in the germline V gene (reference sequence). The germline V and J ends were trimmed by 0 bases and 6 bases, with 9 bases remaining between them. This CDR3 is CASSLALGGEQYF. The CDR3 DNA reads TGTGCCAGCAGCTTAGCGCTGGGGGGCGAGCAGTACTTC.

This clonotype was found a few times. The chain joins TRBV6-2 or TRBV6-3 to TRBJ2-1; 7 nucleotides line up with TRBD2. Trimming removed 6 bases from V and 10 bases from J; junction bases left unmatched: 6. This CDR3 has 12 amino acids. Looked up from germline, CDR1 is MNHEY and CDR2 is SVGEGT. CDR3 amino acids: CASSLRGLEQFF. The CDR3 nucleotides are TGTGCCAGCAGCCTTAGGGGACTAGAGCAGTTCTTC.

The rearrangement links TRBV20-1 to TRBJ2-7; tentatively, D is TRBD1 (6 bases). Trimming removed 0 bases from V and 6 bases from J, with 21 bases in between. Germline CDR1 is DFQATT and CDR2 is SNEGSKA (reference sequence). This CDR3 contains 16 residues. The CDR3 DNA reads as TGCAGTGCTAGAGATCCGAGGGGGAGTAGTATGCGCGAGCAGTACTTC. The encoded protein is CSARDPRGSSMREQYF.

The chain combines TRBV6-1 with TRBJ2-1, with TRBD2 matching 10 bases. Trimming took 2 bases from V and 3 from J; bases not matched to a gene: 1. The CDR3 contains 15 residues. Germline loops: CDR1 MNHNS, CDR2 SASEGT. The CDR3 DNA is TGTGCCAGCAGTGAACTAGCGGGGGACTACAATGAGCAGTTCTTC. This encodes CASSELAGDYNEQFF.

Only a few counts were recorded for this clonotype. The chain uses TRBV7-3 and TRBJ2-3; 11 bases agree with TRBD2. The length of the CDR3 is 17 residues. CDR1 and CDR2 from the germline V gene are SGHTA and FQGTGA. V lost 2 bases and J lost 4; bases outside the gene matches: 8. In DNA, the CDR3 is TGTGCCAGCAGCTTATTAGCGGGAGGGCCGGGTGCAGATACGCAGTATTTT. Translation gives CASSLLAGGPGADTQYF.

This clonotype was seen at least ten times. The rearrangement joins TRBV12-3 or TRBV12-4 to TRBJ2-7; D is possibly TRBD2 (6 bases). CDR3 length: 13 amino acids. The V gene lost 4 bases and the J gene lost 3 bases, with 10 bases spanning the gap. This CDR3 reads CASSWDSDYEQYF. CDR3 DNA sequence: TGTGCCAGCAGTTGGGACTCTGACTACGAGCAGTACTTC.

This clonotype was counted between two and nine times. The chain uses TRBV5-6 and TRBJ1-2; D is unresolved. Deletions cut 0 bases from V and 4 bases from J, with 13 bases between. The V gene's germline CDR1 is SGHDT and CDR2 YYEEEE. The CDR3 is 15 residues long. The CDR3 sequence: CASSLDLGQSYGYTF. The CDR3 DNA is TGTGCCAGCAGCTTGGACCTAGGGCAGTCCTATGGCTACACCTTC.

This clonotype was seen more than once but under ten times. The chain combines TRBV11-2 with TRBJ2-1; D may match TRBD1 or TRBD2 (5 bases each). V lost 3 bases, J lost 6 bases, and 9 bases lay in between. The germline V gene has CDR1 SGHAT and CDR2 FQNNGV. CDR3 length equals 13 residues. The CDR3 nucleotides read TGTGCCAGCAGCTTTGGGACCACCAATGAGCAGTTCTTC. This gives the protein CASSFGTTNEQFF.

This chain joins TRBV7-3 and TRBJ1-2; TRBD1 might be the D (5 bases). The V and J ends lost 5 bases and 8 bases respectively, with 15 bases between them. The CDR3 length is 13 residues. The germline CDR1 and CDR2 sequences are SGHTA and FQGTGA. This chain's CDR3 is CASSPVEGLGYTF. Written as DNA, the CDR3 is TGTGCCAGCAGCCCCGTAGAGGGGCTCGGCTACACCTTC.

This clonotype was seen a few times. This chain connects TRBV30 to TRBJ2-1, with 13 bases fitting TRBD2. Germline CDR1 and CDR2: GTSNPN and SVGIG (reference sequence). V lost 2 bases to trimming and J lost 6 bases; unmatched junction nucleotides: 4. The CDR3 consists of 15 residues. In nucleotides, the CDR3 is TGTGCCTGGAGTCCCGGGACTAGCGGGGTCAATGAGCAGTTCTTC. This gives the protein CAWSPGTSGVNEQFF.

The chain has TRBV4-2 and TRBJ2-6; TRBD2 agrees at 9 bases. The CDR3 runs 18 residues. With V trimmed by 5 bases and J by 0 bases, 8 bases remained unmatched. Germline loops: CDR1 LGHNA, CDR2 YNFKEQ. This chain's CDR3 is CASSYVAGDRSGANVLTF. In DNA, the CDR3 is TGTGCCAGCAGCTATGTAGCGGGAGACCGCTCTGGGGCCAACGTCCTGACTTTC.